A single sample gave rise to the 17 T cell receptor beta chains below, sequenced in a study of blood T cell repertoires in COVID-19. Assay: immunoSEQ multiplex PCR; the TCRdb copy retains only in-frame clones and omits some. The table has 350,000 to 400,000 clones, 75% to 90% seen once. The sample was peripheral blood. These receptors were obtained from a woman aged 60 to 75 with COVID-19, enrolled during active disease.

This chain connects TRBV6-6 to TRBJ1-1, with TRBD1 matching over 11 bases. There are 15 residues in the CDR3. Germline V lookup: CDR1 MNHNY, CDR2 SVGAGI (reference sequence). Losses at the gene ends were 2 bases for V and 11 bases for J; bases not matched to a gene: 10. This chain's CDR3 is CASSYNSGQGAVAFF. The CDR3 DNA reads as TGTGCCAGCAGTTACAATTCCGGACAGGGGGCAGTGGCTTTCTTT.

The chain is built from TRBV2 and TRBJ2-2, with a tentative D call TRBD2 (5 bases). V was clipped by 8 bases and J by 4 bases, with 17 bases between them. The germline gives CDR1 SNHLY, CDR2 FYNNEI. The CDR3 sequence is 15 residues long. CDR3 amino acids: CASSGMATITGELFF. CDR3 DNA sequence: TGTGCCAGCTCGGGGATGGCCACGATCACCGGGGAGCTGTTTTTT.

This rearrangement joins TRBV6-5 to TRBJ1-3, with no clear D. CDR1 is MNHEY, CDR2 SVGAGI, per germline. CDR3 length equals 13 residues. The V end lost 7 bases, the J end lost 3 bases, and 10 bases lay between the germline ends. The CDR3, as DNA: TGTGCCAGCACCGGTCAACTTGGAAACACCATATATTTT. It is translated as CASTGQLGNTIYF.

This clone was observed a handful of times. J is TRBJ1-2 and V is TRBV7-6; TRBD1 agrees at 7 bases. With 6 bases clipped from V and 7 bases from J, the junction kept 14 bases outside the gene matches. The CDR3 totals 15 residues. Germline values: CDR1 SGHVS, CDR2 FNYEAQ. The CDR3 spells CASREQPGQLTGYTF. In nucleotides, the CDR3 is TGTGCCAGCAGAGAGCAACCGGGACAGTTAACTGGCTACACCTTC.

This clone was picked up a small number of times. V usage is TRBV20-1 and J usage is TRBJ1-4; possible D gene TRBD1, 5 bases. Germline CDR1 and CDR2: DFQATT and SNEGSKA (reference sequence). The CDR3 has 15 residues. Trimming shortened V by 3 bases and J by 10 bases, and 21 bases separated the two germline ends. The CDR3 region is CSASLPRGKDRKLFF. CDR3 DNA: TGCAGTGCTAGTCTCCCCCGGGGGAAGGACCGAAAACTGTTTTTT.

The CDR3 coding sequence is TGTGCCAGCTCACCACCCGGGATTGATAATGAAAAACTGTTTTTT. Its translation is CASSPPGIDNEKLFF. V usage is TRBV18 and J usage is TRBJ1-4; D unresolved. Germline V gene sequence: CDR1 KGHSH, CDR2 LQKENI. The germline V and J ends were trimmed by 0 bases and 4 bases, with 9 bases remaining between them. There are 15 residues in the CDR3.

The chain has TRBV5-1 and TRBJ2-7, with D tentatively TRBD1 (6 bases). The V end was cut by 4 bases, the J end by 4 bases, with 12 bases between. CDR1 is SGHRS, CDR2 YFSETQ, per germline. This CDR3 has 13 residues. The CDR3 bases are TGCGCCAGCAGCCGGGACACCCTATACGAGCAGTACTTC. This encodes CASSRDTLYEQYF.

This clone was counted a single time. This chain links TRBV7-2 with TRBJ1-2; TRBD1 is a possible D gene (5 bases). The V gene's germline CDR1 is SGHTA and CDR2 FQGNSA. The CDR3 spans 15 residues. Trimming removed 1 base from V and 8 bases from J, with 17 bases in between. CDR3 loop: CASSLGRAEIIGYTF. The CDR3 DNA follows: TGTGCCAGCAGCTTAGGCAGGGCAGAAATAATAGGCTACACCTTC.

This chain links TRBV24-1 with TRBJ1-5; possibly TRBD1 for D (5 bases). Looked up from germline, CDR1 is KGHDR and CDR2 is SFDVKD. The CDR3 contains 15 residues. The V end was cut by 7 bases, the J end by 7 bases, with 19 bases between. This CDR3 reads CATREQVKAGQPQHF. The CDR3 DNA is TGTGCCACCAGGGAACAGGTTAAGGCTGGCCAGCCCCAGCATTTT.

CDR3 DNA: TGTGCCAGTAGTGCCAGAAGCGGGGGCTTCAATCAGCCCCAGCATTTT. The encoded protein is CASSARSGGFNQPQHF. The chain combines TRBV19 with TRBJ1-5; D may be TRBD1 (6 bases). The germline CDR1 and CDR2 sequences are LNHDA and SQIVND (reference sequence). CDR3 length: 16 residues. Trimming cost V 5 bases and J 3 bases, with 17 bases left between them.

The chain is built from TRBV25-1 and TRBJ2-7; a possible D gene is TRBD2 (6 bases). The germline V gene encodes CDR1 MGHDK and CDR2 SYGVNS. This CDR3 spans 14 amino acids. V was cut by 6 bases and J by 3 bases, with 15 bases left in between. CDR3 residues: CASRDRSGNYEQYF. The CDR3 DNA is TGTGCCAGCAGGGACCGTAGCGGAAACTACGAGCAGTACTTC.

CDR3 coding DNA: TGTGCCAGCAGTCGTCCCGGGACAGGCTTAGATACGCAGTATTTT. Its translation: CASSRPGTGLDTQYF. The chain combines TRBV6-5 with TRBJ2-3; 8 positions match TRBD1. The germline gives CDR1 MNHEY, CDR2 SVGAGI. CDR3 length: 15 residues. V shed 5 bases, J shed 5 bases, and the junction held 9 bases outside the gene matches.

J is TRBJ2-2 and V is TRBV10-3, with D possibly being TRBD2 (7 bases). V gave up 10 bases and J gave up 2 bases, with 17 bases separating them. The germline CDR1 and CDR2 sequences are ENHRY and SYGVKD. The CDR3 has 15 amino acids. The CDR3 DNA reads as TGTGCCACCATGGGGGCGGGGGCCAACACCGGGGAGCTGTTTTTT. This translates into CATMGAGANTGELFF.

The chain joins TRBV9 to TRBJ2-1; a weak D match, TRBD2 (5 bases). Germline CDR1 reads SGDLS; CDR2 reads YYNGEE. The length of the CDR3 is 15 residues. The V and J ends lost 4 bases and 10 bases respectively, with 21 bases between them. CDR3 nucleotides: TGTGCCAGCAGCCCCGGGGTGGGCGGTTGGTGGGAGCAGTTCTTC. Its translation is CASSPGVGGWWEQFF.

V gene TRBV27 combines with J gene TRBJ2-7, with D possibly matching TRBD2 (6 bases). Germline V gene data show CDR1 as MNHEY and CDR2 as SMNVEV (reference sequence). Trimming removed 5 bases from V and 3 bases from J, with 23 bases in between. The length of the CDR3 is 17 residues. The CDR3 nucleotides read TGTGCCAGCAGTGAACTTGGGCGGGGACCTTCAAACTACGAGCAGTACTTC. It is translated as CASSELGRGPSNYEQYF.

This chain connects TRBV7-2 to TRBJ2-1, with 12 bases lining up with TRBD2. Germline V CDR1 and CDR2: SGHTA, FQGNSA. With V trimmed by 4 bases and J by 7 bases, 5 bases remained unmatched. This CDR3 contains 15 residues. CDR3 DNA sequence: TGTGCCAGCAGCTACCTAGCGGGGGGGCGGAATGAGCAGTTCTTC. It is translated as CASSYLAGGRNEQFF. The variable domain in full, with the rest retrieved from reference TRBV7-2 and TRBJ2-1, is GAGVSQSPSNKVTEKGKDVELRCDPISGHTALYWYRQSLGQGLEFLIYFQGNSAPDKSGLPSDRFSAERTGGSVSTLTIQRTQQEDSAVYLCASSYLAGGRNEQFFGPGTRLTVL.

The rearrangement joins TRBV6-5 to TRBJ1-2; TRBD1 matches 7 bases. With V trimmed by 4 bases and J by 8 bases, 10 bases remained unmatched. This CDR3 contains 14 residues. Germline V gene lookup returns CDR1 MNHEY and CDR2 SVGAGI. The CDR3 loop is CASSSQPTGNGYTF. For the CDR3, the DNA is TGTGCCAGCAGTTCTCAGCCGACAGGGAACGGCTACACCTTC.